Presented here are 6 T cell receptor beta chains from one specimen sequenced in a study of blood T cell repertoires in COVID-19. Sequencing was performed with immunoSEQ multiplex PCR; in TCRdb, only in-frame clones are kept and a portion is missing. The sample holds approximately 470,000 clones; around 87% are singletons and the top ten take 0.7%. Sequenced input: PBMCs or T cells enriched from blood (not recorded which). The receptor source for this set is a woman aged 18-35 years who had recovered from COVID-19.

V is TRBV19 and J is TRBJ2-7, with D unclear. The length of the CDR3 is 14 residues. Trimming removed 3 bases at V and 5 bases at J, with 14 bases between. The germline gives CDR1 LNHDA, CDR2 SQIVND (reference sequence). The CDR3 reads CASSIDVGGNEQYF. In DNA form, the CDR3 reads TGTGCCAGTAGTATTGACGTCGGCGGTAACGAGCAGTACTTC.

The J gene is TRBJ2-1, the V gene TRBV24-1, with 12 bases matching TRBD1. Germline values: CDR1 KGHDR, CDR2 SFDVKD. Germline trimming cut 3 bases from V and 10 bases from J; bases unmatched to any gene: 6. The CDR3 covers 15 residues. The CDR3 DNA reads as TGTGCCACCAGTGATCCCGGGACAGGGGGCAGGGAGCAGTTCTTC. Translating it yields CATSDPGTGGREQFF.

Regarding this clone: The sample contains more than one DNA sequence encoding this CDR3. The chain links TRBV5-1 to TRBJ2-3; no definite D call. Trimming stripped 0 bases from V and 2 bases from J, with 10 bases between. Germline CDR1 is SGHRS and CDR2 is YFSETQ. This CDR3 is built from 15 residues. CDR3 nucleotide sequence: TGCGCCAGCAGCTTGGGGGCAGCTAACACAGATACGCAGTATTTT. This translates into CASSLGAANTDTQYF.

The gene calls are TRBV30 and TRBJ2-2; 7 bases agree with TRBD2. This CDR3 has 15 residues. The V and J ends lost 0 bases and 5 bases, in that order; junction bases with no gene match: 6. Germline V gives CDR1 GTSNPN, CDR2 SVGIG (reference sequence). The CDR3 spells CAWSVGGVYTGELFF. Here the CDR3 DNA reads TGTGCCTGGAGTGTTGGGGGGGTTTATACCGGGGAGCTGTTTTTT. The full variable domain, its missing parts supplied by reference TRBV30 and TRBJ2-2, is SQTIHQWPATLVQPVGSPLSLECTVEGTSNPNLYWYRQAAGRGLQLLFYSVGIGQISSEVPQNLSASRPQDRQFILSSKKLLLSDSGFYLCAWSVGGVYTGELFFGEGSRLTVL.

The chain carries TRBV3-1 (or the pseudogene TRBV3-2) and TRBJ1-4; D remains ambiguous. Per germline, CDR1 LGHDT and CDR2 YNNKEL (reference sequence). The V and J ends lost 1 base and 8 bases respectively, with 11 bases between them. This CDR3 has 14 amino acids. CDR3 residues: CASSQVGLGEKLFF. CDR3 in DNA: TGTGCCAGCAGCCAAGTTGGACTCGGAGAAAAACTGTTTTTT.

The V and J genes are TRBV27 and TRBJ1-1; D is uncertain. Trimming left V 6 bases short and J 4 bases short, with 15 bases between. The CDR3 covers 14 residues. Germline lookup yields CDR1 MNHEY and CDR2 SMNVEV (reference sequence). The CDR3 DNA reads TGTGCCAGCAGCCCACTTGACCAGGTCACTGAAGCTTTCTTT. Translation: CASSPLDQVTEAFF.